What follows describes a single T cell receptor beta chain. No antigen is known for it. These data belong to a study of OX40 agonist ivuxolimab in advanced cancers. Study-wide background: Ivuxolimab is an agonistic anti-OX40 (CD134) antibody, and patients were treated with it. Cancers in dose escalation were hepatocellular, melanoma, renal cell and head and neck.

Generated by immunoSEQ multiplex PCR, the TCRdb table keeps only in-frame clones and is missing some. The sample shows some 38,000 clones, around 89% of them seen only once. Per germline, CDR1 SGDLS and CDR2 YYNGEE. Trimming shortened V by 2 bases and J by 13 bases, and 24 bases separated the two germline ends. The CDR3 is made up of 15 amino acids. General study results and limits: There was clonal expansion of CD4+ and CD8+ blood T cells by week 6 at 0.1 to 3.0 mg/kg.

The sequencing used CD4+ or CD8+ T cells sorted from blood, collected in a trial of the OX40 agonist ivuxolimab. The chain employs TRBV9 and TRBJ1-2; no reliable D call. The sequence was collected from an adult with an advanced solid tumor such as melanoma, head and neck, liver or kidney cancer. The CDR3, as DNA: TGTGCCAGCAGCGTCAGTAGTGGTTCGGAGACCCTTGGCACCTTC. Its translation is CASSVSSGSETLGTF.